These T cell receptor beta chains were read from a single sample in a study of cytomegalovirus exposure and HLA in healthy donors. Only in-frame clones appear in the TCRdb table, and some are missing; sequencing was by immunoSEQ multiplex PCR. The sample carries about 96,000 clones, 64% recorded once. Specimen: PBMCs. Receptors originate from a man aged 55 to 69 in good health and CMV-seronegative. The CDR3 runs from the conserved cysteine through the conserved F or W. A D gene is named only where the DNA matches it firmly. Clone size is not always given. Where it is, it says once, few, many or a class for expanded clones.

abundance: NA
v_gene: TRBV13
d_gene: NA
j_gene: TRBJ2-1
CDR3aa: CASSLKTGVLPNEQFF
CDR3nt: TGTGCCAGCAGCTTAAAGACGGGAGTTCTTCCCAATGAGCAGTTCTTC

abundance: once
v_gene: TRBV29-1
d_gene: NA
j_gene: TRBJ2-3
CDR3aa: CSVEKGSGRTDTQYF
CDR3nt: TGCAGCGTTGAAAAGGGAAGCGGACGCACAGATACGCAGTATTTT

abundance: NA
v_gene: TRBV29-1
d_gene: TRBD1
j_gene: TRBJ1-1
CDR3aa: CSGMGQRNTEAFF
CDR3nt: TGCAGCGGAATGGGACAGAGAAACACTGAAGCTTTCTTT

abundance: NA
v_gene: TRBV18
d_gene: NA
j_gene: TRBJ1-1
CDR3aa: CASSPPAGWNTEAFF
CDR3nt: TGTGCCAGCTCACCACCCGCAGGGTGGAACACTGAAGCTTTCTTT

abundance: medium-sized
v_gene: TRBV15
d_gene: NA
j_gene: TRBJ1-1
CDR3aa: CATSRDSVGAEAFF
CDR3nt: TGTGCCACCAGCAGAGATTCTGTGGGAGCTGAAGCTTTCTTT

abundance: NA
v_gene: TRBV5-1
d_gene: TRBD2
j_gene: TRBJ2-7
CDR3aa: CASRPPGGDSRYEQYF
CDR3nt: TGCGCCAGCCGCCCACCGGGAGGCGACTCAAGGTACGAGCAGTACTTC

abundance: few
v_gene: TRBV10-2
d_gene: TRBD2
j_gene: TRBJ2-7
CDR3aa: CASSEGGGFSYEQYF
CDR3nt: TGCGCCAGCAGTGAAGGCGGGGGGTTCTCCTACGAGCAGTACTTC

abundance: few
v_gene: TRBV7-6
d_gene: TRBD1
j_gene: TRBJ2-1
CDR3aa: CASSKTGFRNEQFF
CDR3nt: TGTGCCAGCAGCAAGACAGGGTTTAGGAATGAGCAGTTCTTC

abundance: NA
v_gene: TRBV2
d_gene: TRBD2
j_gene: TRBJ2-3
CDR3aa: CASTASGGGNSDTQYF
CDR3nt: TGTGCCAGCACTGCTAGCGGGGGGGGTAATTCAGATACGCAGTATTTT

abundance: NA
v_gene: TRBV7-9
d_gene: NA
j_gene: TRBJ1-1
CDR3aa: CASSLAQNTEAFF
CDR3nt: TGTGCCAGCAGCTTAGCCCAGAACACTGAAGCTTTCTTT

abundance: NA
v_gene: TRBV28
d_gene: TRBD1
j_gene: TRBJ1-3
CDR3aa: CASNPGQGNTIYF
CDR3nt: TGTGCCAGCAATCCGGGACAGGGAAACACCATATATTTT

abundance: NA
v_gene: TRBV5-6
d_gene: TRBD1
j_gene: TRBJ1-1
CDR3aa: CASSRRGRGGEAFF
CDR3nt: TGTGCCAGCAGTCGCAGGGGGCGCGGGGGTGAAGCTTTCTTT